The entry below describes one T cell receptor beta chain. Its specificity is not known. This CDR3 spans 15 amino acids. J gave up 1 base and V 7 bases, and 5 bases lay outside the gene matches. Germline V gives CDR1 SNHLY, CDR2 FYNNEI. This sample is drawn from a study of regulatory T cells in long-lasting Graves disease. Study summary: Disease was considered persistent Graves' disease after over 5 years of antithyroid drugs (with positive TSH receptor antibodies).

The study's findings and limits: Persistent cases favored TRBV28, TRBJ1-2 and TRBJ2-5.

This sample's time point: persistent/refractory GD, antithyroid drugs over 5 years with positive TRAb. RNA from PBMCs was the source of the TCR library. American Thyroid Association guidelines served as the basis for diagnosing Graves' disease. The authors built TCR beta libraries using iRepertoire HTBI primers and Arm-PCR of CDR3 regions. MiXCR, applied by TCRdb to the multiplex PCR reads, yields one record per CDR3 protein. Of about 430,000 distinct CDR3 sequences listed, about 21% are singletons. The TCR comes from a female donor with Graves disease. The sample in question was peripheral blood mononuclear cells (PBMCs), obtained when the disease was refractory, from a patient treated with antithyroid drugs. This chain connects TRBV2 to TRBJ2-1, with 9 bases fitting TRBD1. CDR3 coding DNA: TGTGCCAGCACCTTAGACAGGGGGTCCTACAATGAGCAGTTCTTC. Its protein is CASTLDRGSYNEQFF.